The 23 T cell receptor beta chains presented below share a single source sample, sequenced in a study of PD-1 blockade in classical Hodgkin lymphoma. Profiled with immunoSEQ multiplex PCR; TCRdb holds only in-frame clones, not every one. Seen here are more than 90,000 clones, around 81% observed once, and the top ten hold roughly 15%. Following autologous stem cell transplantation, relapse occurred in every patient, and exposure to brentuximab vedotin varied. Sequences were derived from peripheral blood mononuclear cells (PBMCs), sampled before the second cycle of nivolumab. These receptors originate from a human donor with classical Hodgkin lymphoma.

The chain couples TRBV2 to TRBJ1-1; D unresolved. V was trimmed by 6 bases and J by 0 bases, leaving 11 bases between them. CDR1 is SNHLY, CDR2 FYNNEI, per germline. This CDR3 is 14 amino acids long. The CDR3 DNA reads TGTGCCAGCAGAGCAGGACGGATGAACACTGAAGCTTTCTTT. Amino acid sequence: CASRAGRMNTEAFF.

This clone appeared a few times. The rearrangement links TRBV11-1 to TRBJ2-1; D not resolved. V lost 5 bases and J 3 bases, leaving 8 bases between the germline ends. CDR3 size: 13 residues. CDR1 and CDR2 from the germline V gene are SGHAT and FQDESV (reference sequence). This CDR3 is CASSTRLYNEQFF. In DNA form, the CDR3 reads TGTGCCAGCAGCACCCGACTCTACAATGAGCAGTTCTTC.

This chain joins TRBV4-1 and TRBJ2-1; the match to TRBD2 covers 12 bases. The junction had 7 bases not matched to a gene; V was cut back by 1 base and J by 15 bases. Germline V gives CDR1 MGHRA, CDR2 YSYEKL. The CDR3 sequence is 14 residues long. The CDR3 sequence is CASSQAMTSGSLFF. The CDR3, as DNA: TGCGCCAGCAGCCAAGCTATGACTAGCGGGAGCCTGTTCTTC.

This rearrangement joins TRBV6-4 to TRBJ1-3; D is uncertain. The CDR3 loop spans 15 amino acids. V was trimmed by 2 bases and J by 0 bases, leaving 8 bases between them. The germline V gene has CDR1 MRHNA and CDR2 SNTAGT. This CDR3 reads CASSDAQYSGNTIYF. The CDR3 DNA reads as TGTGCCAGCAGTGACGCCCAATACTCTGGAAACACCATATATTTT.

The CDR3 coding sequence is TGTGCCGCCGGACAGGGGGCCGGTGAAGCTTTCTTT. It is translated as CAAGQGAGEAFF. V gene TRBV10-3 combines with J gene TRBJ1-1; 11 bases agree with TRBD1. The length of the CDR3 is 12 residues. Germline V gives CDR1 ENHRY, CDR2 SYGVKD. Trimming at V came to 11 bases and at J to 7 bases, leaving 6 bases not matched to a gene.

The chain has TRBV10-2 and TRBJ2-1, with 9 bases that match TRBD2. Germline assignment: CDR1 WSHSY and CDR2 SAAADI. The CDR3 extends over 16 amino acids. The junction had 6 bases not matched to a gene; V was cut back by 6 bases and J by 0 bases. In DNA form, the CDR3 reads TGCGCCAGCAGGAGTAGCGGGGGAAGCTCCTACAATGAGCAGTTCTTC. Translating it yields CASRSSGGSSYNEQFF.

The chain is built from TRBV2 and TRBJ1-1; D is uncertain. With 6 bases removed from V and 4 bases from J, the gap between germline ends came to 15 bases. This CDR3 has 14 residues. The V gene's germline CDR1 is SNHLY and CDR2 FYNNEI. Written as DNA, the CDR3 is TGTGCCAGCAGGACCGGGAGCCCCGCCACTGAAGCTTTCTTT. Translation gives CASRTGSPATEAFF. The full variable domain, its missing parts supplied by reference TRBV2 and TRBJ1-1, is EPEVTQTPSHQVTQMGQEVILRCVPISNHLYFYWYRQILGQKVEFLVSFYNNEISEKSEIFDDQFSVERPDGSNFTLKIRSTKLEDSAMYFCASRTGSPATEAFFGQGTRLTVV.

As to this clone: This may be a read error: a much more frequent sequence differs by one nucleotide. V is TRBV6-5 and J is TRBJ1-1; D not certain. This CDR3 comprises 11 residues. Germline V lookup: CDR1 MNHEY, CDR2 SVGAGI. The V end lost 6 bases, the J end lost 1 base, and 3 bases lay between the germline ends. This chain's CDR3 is CASSPNTEAFF. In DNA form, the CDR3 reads TGTGCCAGCAGCCCGAACACTGAAGCTTTCTTT.

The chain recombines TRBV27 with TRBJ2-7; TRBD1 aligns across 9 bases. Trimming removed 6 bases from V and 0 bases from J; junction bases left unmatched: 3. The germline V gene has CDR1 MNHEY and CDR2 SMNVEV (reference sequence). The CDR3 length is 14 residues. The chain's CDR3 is CASRRDRASYEQYF. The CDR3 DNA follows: TGTGCCAGCAGGCGGGACAGGGCCTCCTACGAGCAGTACTTC.

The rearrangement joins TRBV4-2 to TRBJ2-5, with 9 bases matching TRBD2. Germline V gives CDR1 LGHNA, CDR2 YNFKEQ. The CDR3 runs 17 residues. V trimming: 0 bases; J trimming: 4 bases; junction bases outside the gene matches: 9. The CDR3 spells CASSQEGVAGEVETQYF. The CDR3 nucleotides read TGTGCCAGCAGCCAAGAAGGGGTAGCGGGAGAGGTAGAGACCCAGTACTTC.

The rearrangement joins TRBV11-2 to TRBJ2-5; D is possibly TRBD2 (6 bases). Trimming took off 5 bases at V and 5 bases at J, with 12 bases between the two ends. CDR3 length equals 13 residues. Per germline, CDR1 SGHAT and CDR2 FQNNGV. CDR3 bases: TGTGCCAGCAGCCGGGGGATCGGTGAGACCCAGTACTTC. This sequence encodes CASSRGIGETQYF.

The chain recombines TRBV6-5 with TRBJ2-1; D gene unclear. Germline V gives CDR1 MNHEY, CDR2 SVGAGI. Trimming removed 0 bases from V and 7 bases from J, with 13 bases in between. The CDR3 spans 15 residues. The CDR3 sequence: CASSYSSAGGNEQFF. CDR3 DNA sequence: TGTGCCAGCAGTTACTCGTCGGCAGGTGGGAATGAGCAGTTCTTC.

CDR3 sequence: CATSRDPRSGTQNEKLFF. In DNA, the CDR3 is TGTGCCACCAGCAGAGATCCCAGGTCAGGGACTCAAAATGAAAAACTGTTTTTT. This chain joins TRBV15 and TRBJ1-4; a weak D match, TRBD1 (5 bases). V was trimmed by 0 bases and J by 5 bases, leaving 19 bases between them. This CDR3 region has 18 residues. The germline V gene has CDR1 LNHNV and CDR2 YYDKDF (reference sequence).

The DNA of the CDR3 is TGTGCCAGCAGCAACCGGACAGGGGTTTGGGTGTTCTCGGGGGAGCAGTACTTC. It is translated as CASSNRTGVWVFSGEQYF. The chain joins TRBV14 to TRBJ2-7; TRBD1 agrees at 9 bases. J lost 7 bases, V lost 5 bases, and 21 bases had no gene match. This CDR3 has 18 residues. CDR1 and CDR2 from the germline V gene are SGHDN and FVKESK. Combining the CDR3 with reference TRBV14 and TRBJ2-7 gives the whole variable domain EAGVTQFPSHSVIEKGQTVTLRCDPISGHDNLYWYRRVMGKEIKFLLHFVKESKQDESGMPNNRFLAERTGGTYSTLKVQPAELEDSGVYFCASSNRTGVWVFSGEQYFGPGTRLTVT.

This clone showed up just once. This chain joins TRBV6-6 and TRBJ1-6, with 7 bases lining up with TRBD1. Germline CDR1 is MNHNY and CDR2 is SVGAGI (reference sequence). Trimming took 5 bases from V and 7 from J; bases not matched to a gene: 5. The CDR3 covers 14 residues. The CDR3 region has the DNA TGTGCCAGCAGTGGGACAGCGAGCAATTCACCCCTCCACTTT. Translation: CASSGTASNSPLHF.

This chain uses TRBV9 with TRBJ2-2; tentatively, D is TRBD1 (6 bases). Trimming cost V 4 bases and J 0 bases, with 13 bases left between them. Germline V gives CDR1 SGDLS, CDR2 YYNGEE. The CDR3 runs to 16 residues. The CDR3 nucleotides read TGTGCCAGCAGCATCTTTGACAGGCCGAACACCGGGGAGCTGTTTTTT. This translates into CASSIFDRPNTGELFF.

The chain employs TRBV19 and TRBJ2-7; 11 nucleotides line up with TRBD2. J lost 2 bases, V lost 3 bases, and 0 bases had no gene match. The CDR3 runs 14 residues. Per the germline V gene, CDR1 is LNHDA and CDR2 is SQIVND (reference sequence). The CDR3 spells CASSISGRAYEQYF. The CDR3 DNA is TGTGCCAGTAGTATTAGCGGGAGGGCCTACGAGCAGTACTTC.

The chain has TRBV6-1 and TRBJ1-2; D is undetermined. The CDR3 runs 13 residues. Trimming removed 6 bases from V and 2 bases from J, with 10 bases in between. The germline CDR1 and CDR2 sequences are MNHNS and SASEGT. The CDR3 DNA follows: TGTGCCAGCAGACATCCTGGCAACTATGGCTACACCTTC. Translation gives CASRHPGNYGYTF.

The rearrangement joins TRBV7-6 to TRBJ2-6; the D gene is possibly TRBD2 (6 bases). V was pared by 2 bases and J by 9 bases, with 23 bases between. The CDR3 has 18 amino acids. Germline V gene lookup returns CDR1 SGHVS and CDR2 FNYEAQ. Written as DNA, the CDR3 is TGTGCCAGCAGCTTATTGGGGCGGGGCGGCCAAACCCGCAACGTCCTGACTTTC. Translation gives CASSLLGRGGQTRNVLTF.

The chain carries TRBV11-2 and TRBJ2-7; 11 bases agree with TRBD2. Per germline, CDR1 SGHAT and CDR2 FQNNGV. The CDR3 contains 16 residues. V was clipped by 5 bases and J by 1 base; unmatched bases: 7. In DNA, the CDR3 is TGTGCCAGCAGCCCTCGCCGACTAGCGGGATCCTACGAGCAGTACTTC. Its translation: CASSPRRLAGSYEQYF.

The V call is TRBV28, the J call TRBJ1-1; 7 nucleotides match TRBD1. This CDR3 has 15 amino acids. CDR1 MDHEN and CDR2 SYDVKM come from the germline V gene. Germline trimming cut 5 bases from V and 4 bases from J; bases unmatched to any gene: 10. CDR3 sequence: CASSAPTGRITEAFF. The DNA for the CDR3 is TGTGCCAGCAGTGCACCGACAGGGCGGATCACTGAAGCTTTCTTT.

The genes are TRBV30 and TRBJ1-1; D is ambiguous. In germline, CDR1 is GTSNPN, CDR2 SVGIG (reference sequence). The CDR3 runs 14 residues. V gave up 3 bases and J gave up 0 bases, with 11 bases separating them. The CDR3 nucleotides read TGTGCCTGGAGAAAACAGAGGATGAACACTGAAGCTTTCTTT. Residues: CAWRKQRMNTEAFF.

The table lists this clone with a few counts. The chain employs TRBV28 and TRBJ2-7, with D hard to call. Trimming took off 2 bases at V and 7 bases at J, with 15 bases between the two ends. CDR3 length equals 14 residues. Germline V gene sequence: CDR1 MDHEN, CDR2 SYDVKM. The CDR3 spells CASSLSSPPTEQYF. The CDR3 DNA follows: TGTGCCAGCAGTTTAAGTAGCCCTCCTACGGAGCAGTACTTC. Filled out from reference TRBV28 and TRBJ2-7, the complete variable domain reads DVKVTQSSRYLVKRTGEKVFLECVQDMDHENMFWYRQDPGLGLRLIYFSYDVKMKEKGDIPEGYSVSREKKERFSLILESASTNQTSMYLCASSLSSPPTEQYFGPGTRLTVT.